This T cell receptor beta chain appears in the sequencing data of a study of T cell responses to AZD1222 COVID-19 vaccine. Whole-study findings and limits: Repertoire sampling occurred only after the peak T cell response. The study identified only six AZD1222 recipients as seropositive at baseline. Regions 160-218 and 743-854 held dominance among vaccine-associated CD4 TCRs, which spanned spike. Clonal diversity was possibly underestimated, and white British individuals and females predominated among donors.

The CDR3 is 13 amino acids. J was trimmed by 6 bases and V by 3 bases; bases with no gene match: 4. Remarks on this clone: What it recognizes is unknown.

Clones were sequenced by immunoSEQ multiplex PCR, and TCRdb holds only the in-frame ones, with some missing. The table includes approximately 160,000 clones, around 90% detected once. Source: peripheral blood, taken on day 0 of AZD1222 vaccination. The TCR sequence derives from an adult in good health. This chain connects TRBV12-3 or TRBV12-4 to TRBJ1-2, with 7 bases fitting TRBD1. In DNA, the CDR3 is TGTGCCAGCAGTTTCCCAGGGGGGCATGGCTACACCTTC. Protein product: CASSFPGGHGYTF.